The rows below give T cell receptor beta chains drawn from one sample of a study of blood T cell repertoires in COVID-19. Some clones are missing from TCRdb's copy, which holds only in-frame ones; the method was immunoSEQ multiplex PCR. The repertoire consists of around 320,000 clones, with approximately 89% occurring once and the leading ten covering around 10%. The source material was peripheral blood. All receptors come from a woman aged 30 to 39 with COVID-19, enrolled during active disease. Both conserved end residues are part of each CDR3. A D gene is named only where the DNA matches it firmly. Some rows mark clone size as missing; the rest say once, few, many or name a class of expanded clone.

v_call,clone_size,j_call,d_call,cdr3_nt,cdr3_aa
TRBV5-1,.,TRBJ1-4,TRBD1,TGCGCCAGCAGCTTGGCCGGGTCAGGGGGTGAAAAACTGTTTTTT,CASSLAGSGGEKLFF
TRBV9,.,TRBJ2-4,.,TGTGCCAGCAGCGTTTCACAGGGCCTAGCCAAAAACATTCAGTACTTC,CASSVSQGLAKNIQYF
TRBV7-2,.,TRBJ1-2,.,TGTGCCAGCAGCTTAGGAGGGTTGAGAGCTAACTATGGCTACACCTTC,CASSLGGLRANYGYTF
TRBV4-1,.,TRBJ1-2,TRBD1,TGCGCCAGCAGCCAAGAAATAAAGGCCAGGGGGAACTATGGCTACACCTTC,CASSQEIKARGNYGYTF
TRBV5-1,.,TRBJ1-6,.,TGCGCCAGCAGGGCACTGACAGGAACCTATAATTCACCCCTCCACTTT,CASRALTGTYNSPLHF
TRBV6-6,once,TRBJ1-1,TRBD1,TGTGCCAGCAGTTGGGGACAGGGAGGCACTGAAGCTTTCTTT,CASSWGQGGTEAFF
TRBV7-9,.,TRBJ2-7,TRBD2,TGTGCCAGCAGCAGTAGCGGGGGGATCTCCTACGAGCAGTACTTC,CASSSSGGISYEQYF
TRBV11-3,.,TRBJ1-6,.,TGTGCCAGCAGCTTGAATCTCAGGTCACCCCTCCACTTT,CASSLNLRSPLHF
TRBV11-2,once,TRBJ2-7,.,TGTGCCAGCAGCCTCCGGGATCCCTCCTACGAGCAGTACTTC,CASSLRDPSYEQYF
TRBV28,.,TRBJ1-1,.,TGTGCCAGCAGTTTAACAGGGTCCACTGAAGCTTTCTTT,CASSLTGSTEAFF
TRBV2,once,TRBJ1-2,.,TGTGCCAGTACCTCAGGGTACTATGGCTACACCTTC,CASTSGYYGYTF
TRBV27,.,TRBJ1-1,.,TGTGCCAGCAGTTTATCGGCGGGGTGGGAAGCTTTCTTT,CASSLSAGWEAFF
TRBV5-4,.,TRBJ2-7,TRBD2,TGTGCCAGCAGCTTGGAGGGAGGGCGGGCCTACGAGCAGTACTTC,CASSLEGGRAYEQYF
TRBV6-6,.,TRBJ2-1,.,TGTGCCAGCAGTAGCCTACAGGGAAAGTCCTACAATGAGCAGTTCTTC,CASSSLQGKSYNEQFF
TRBV11-2,.,TRBJ2-7,TRBD1,TGTGCCAGCAGCTTAGATAGACAGGGCGAGCAGTACTTC,CASSLDRQGEQYF
TRBV18,.,TRBJ2-7,.,TGTGCCAGCTCACCATACCCCCGAGCCAACGAGCAGTACTTC,CASSPYPRANEQYF
TRBV3-1/TRBV3-2,.,TRBJ1-1,.,TGTGCCAGCAGCCAAGCAGGACTACACACTGAAGCTTTCTTT,CASSQAGLHTEAFF
TRBV7-9,.,TRBJ2-6,.,TGTGCCAGCAGCTTACGGTACTCTGGGGCCAACGTCCTGACTTTC,CASSLRYSGANVLTF
TRBV12-3/TRBV12-4,.,TRBJ1-2,TRBD1,TGTGCCAGCAGTCGCGGACAGGAGTATGGCTACACCTTC,CASSRGQEYGYTF
TRBV7-9,.,TRBJ2-5,.,TGTGCCAGCAGCCCTAGATCCCGTTCAAGTGGGACCCAGTACTTC,CASSPRSRSSGTQYF
TRBV11-2,.,TRBJ2-1,TRBD1,TGTGCCAGCAGCTCGCAACAGGGGGAAGTCCGGCATGAGCAGTTCTTC,CASSSQQGEVRHEQFF
TRBV11-2,.,TRBJ1-1,.,TGTGCCGGGCCGCAGGAGGGGAACACTGAAGCTTTCTTT,CAGPQEGNTEAFF